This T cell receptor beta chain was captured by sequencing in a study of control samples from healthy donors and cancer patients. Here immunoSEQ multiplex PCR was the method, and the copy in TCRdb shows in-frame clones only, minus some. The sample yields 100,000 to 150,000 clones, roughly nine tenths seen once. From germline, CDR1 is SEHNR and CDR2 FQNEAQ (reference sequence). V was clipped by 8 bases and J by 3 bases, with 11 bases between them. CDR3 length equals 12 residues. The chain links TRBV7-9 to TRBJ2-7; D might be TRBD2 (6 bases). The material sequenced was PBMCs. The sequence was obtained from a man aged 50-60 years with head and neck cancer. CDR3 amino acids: CASRGTGYEQYF. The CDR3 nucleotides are TGTGCCAGCCGGGGGACCGGCTACGAGCAGTACTTC.